This T cell receptor (beta chain) was recorded in a study of T-cell reconstitution after alpha-beta-depleted transplantation in children. Preparation of the TCRbeta library used unique molecular identifiers. TCRdb reanalysed the PCR reads using MiXCR and keeps one entry per CDR3 protein. The data contain over 550,000 distinct CDR3 sequences, roughly a tenth of them singletons. V was shortened by 2 bases and J by 2 bases, with 13 bases between the two germline ends. The CDR3 totals 15 residues. The J gene is TRBJ2-7, the V gene TRBV23-1; D is undetermined. TRBV23-1 is an ORF, and what it does is uncertain. The origin of this receptor is a human donor who donated a stem cell graft to a child with acute myeloid leukemia. The sample was PBMCs from the stem cell graft donor, taken from the stem cell graft. The CDR3 here is CASSQQPGATYEQYF. CDR3 nucleotides: TGCGCCAGCAGTCAACAGCCAGGCGCCACCTACGAGCAGTACTTC.